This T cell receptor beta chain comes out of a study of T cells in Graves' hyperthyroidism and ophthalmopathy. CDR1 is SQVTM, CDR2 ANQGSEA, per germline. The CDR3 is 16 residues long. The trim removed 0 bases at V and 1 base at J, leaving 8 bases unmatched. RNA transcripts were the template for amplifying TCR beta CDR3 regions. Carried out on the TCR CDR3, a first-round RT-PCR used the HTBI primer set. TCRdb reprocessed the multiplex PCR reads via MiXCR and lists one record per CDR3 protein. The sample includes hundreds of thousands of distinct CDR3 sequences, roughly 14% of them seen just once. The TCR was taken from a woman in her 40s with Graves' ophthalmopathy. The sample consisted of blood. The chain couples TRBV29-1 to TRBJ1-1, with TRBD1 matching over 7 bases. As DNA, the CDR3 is TGCAGCGTTGAAGATCGTGTAGGGGGCGCGAACACTGAAGCTTTCTTT. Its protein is CSVEDRVGGANTEAFF.